Listed here are 11 T cell receptor beta chains from one sample, sequenced in a study of T cell responses to AZD1222 COVID-19 vaccine. Clones were sequenced by immunoSEQ multiplex PCR, and TCRdb holds only the in-frame ones, with some missing. The table includes about 130,000 clones, about four fifths detected once. The material sequenced was peripheral blood, taken on day 0 of AZD1222 vaccination. The source is an adult in good health.

The CDR3 DNA reads TGTGCCAGCAGCCAGGGACAGGGGTTCTCTGGGGCCAACGTCCTGACTTTC. Its protein is CASSQGQGFSGANVLTF. This chain joins TRBV3-1 (or the pseudogene TRBV3-2) and TRBJ2-6; 10 bases fit TRBD1. This CDR3 has 17 amino acids. After removal of 3 bases from V and 0 bases from J, the junction contained 2 bases not matched to a gene. Germline V gene sequence: CDR1 LGHDT, CDR2 YNNKEL (reference sequence).

The V and J genes are TRBV28 and TRBJ1-1; D remains ambiguous. V lost 7 bases and J lost 8, with 20 bases in between. This CDR3 is 14 amino acids long. The germline V gene has CDR1 MDHEN and CDR2 SYDVKM. The CDR3, as DNA: TGTGCCAGCACCATGTTGGCGGGGTTTAAAGAAGCTTTCTTT. This encodes CASTMLAGFKEAFF.

The chain uses TRBV28 and TRBJ1-4; 7 bases line up with TRBD1. This CDR3 comprises 12 residues. Germline values: CDR1 MDHEN, CDR2 SYDVKM. Losses at the gene ends were 9 bases for V and 5 bases for J; bases not matched to a gene: 3. The CDR3 nucleotides read TGTGCCAGTACGACAGGGAATGAAAAACTGTTTTTT. Translated: CASTTGNEKLFF.

The chain links TRBV3-1 (or the pseudogene TRBV3-2) to TRBJ1-6; perhaps TRBD1 as D (5 bases). Per germline, CDR1 LGHDT and CDR2 YNNKEL (reference sequence). CDR3 length: 17 amino acids. V lost 0 bases and J lost 7, with 16 bases in between. This CDR3 is CASSQDFKGLRNSPLHF. CDR3 sequence (DNA): TGTGCCAGCAGCCAAGATTTCAAGGGGCTGCGGAATTCACCCCTCCACTTT.

This clone was observed a few times. CDR3 nucleotides: TGTGCCAGCAGCCAAGGGACTTCTGATGGCTACACCTTC. Its protein product is CASSQGTSDGYTF. V usage is TRBV13 and J usage is TRBJ1-2; TRBD1 is a possible D gene (5 bases). The germline V gene encodes CDR1 PRHDT and CDR2 FYEKMQ (reference sequence). Trimming pared 5 bases from V and 6 bases from J, leaving 13 bases between. The CDR3 length is 13 residues.

The chain couples TRBV10-1 to TRBJ1-1; TRBD1 agrees at 9 bases. After removal of 4 bases from V and 10 bases from J, the junction contained 4 bases not matched to a gene. In germline, CDR1 is WNHNN, CDR2 SYGVQD (reference sequence). The CDR3 has 12 residues. The CDR3 here is CASSGTGVVAFF. DNA of the CDR3: TGCGCCAGCAGTGGGACAGGGGTTGTAGCTTTCTTT.

V usage is TRBV2 and J usage is TRBJ1-5, with D possibly being TRBD1 (5 bases). Per the germline V gene, CDR1 is SNHLY and CDR2 is FYNNEI. The CDR3 totals 17 residues. Trimming pared 7 bases from V and 0 bases from J, leaving 19 bases between. CDR3 sequence reads: CASTENRGGYSNQPQHF. CDR3 coding DNA: TGTGCCAGCACAGAAAATCGCGGGGGTTATAGCAATCAGCCCCAGCATTTT.

CDR3 sequence reads: CASSFETETQYF. In DNA, the CDR3 is TGTGCCAGCAGTTTTGAGACCGAGACCCAGTACTTC. The rearrangement joins TRBV12-3 or TRBV12-4 to TRBJ2-5; no definite D call. This CDR3 has 12 amino acids. Trimming pared 3 bases from V and 5 bases from J, leaving 7 bases between.

The V and J genes are TRBV19 and TRBJ2-2; D may be TRBD1 (6 bases). Trimming took off 7 bases at V and 2 bases at J, with 17 bases between the two ends. In germline, CDR1 is LNHDA, CDR2 SQIVND (reference sequence). The CDR3 runs 16 residues. CDR3 DNA: TGTGCCAGTATCTATTCCAGGACAGCCAACACCGGGGAGCTGTTTTTT. It encodes CASIYSRTANTGELFF.

This rearrangement joins TRBV6-1 to TRBJ1-3; no reliable D call. Germline V lookup: CDR1 MNHNS, CDR2 SASEGT. The germline V and J ends were trimmed by 1 base and 0 bases, with 13 bases remaining between them. The CDR3 spans 17 residues. The CDR3: CASSEEAGGGSGNTIYF. The CDR3 DNA reads as TGTGCCAGCAGTGAAGAAGCCGGAGGCGGCTCTGGAAACACCATATATTTT.

The V call is TRBV5-4, the J call TRBJ1-3; D possibly corresponds to TRBD1 (6 bases). The germline V gene has CDR1 SGHNT and CDR2 YYREEE (reference sequence). This CDR3 spans 16 amino acids. Deletions cut 4 bases from V and 4 bases from J, with 18 bases between. The CDR3 reads CASSTGDTGRGNTIYF. The CDR3 region has the DNA TGTGCCAGCAGCACCGGAGACACAGGGAGAGGAAACACCATATATTTT.